The next 5 T cell receptor beta chains were all read from a single sample in a study of tumor-infiltrating lymphocytes in primary liver carcinoma. Out of unsorted whole blood came the blood RNA, and germline DNA was extracted as well. Making TCR beta cDNA involved around 500 ng total RNA and a constant-region primer. It was through three nested multiplex PCR rounds of slightly modified ARM-PCR that TCR beta libraries arose. Rounds one and two of PCR, each of approximately 11 cycles, were primed with TRBV1-TRBV30 forward primers and a C-beta reverse primer. TCRdb reprocessed the multiplex PCR reads via MiXCR and lists one record per CDR3 protein. The sample holds around 330,000 distinct CDR3 sequences, more than 55% seen once. Sequenced: peripheral blood. The origin of the receptors is a man aged 40-55 years with primary liver carcinoma and hepatitis B virus infection.

This clonotype occurred many times. The V call is TRBV11-2, the J call TRBJ2-4; TRBD2 aligns across 7 bases. Germline V gene lookup returns CDR1 SGHAT and CDR2 FQNNGV. This CDR3 comprises 14 residues. Trimming at V came to 1 base and at J to 8 bases, leaving 5 bases not matched to a gene. The CDR3, as DNA: TGTGCCAGCAGCTTAGTGGGGGGGGGGGACATTCAGTACTTC. Translated: CASSLVGGGDIQYF.

A note on this clonotype: A much larger clone differs from this one at a single base, so this may be a read error. This chain connects TRBV7-8 to TRBJ2-3; 8 nucleotides align to TRBD2. Germline values: CDR1 SGHVS, CDR2 FQNEAQ. The V segment lost 0 bases and the J segment 6 bases; nucleotides outside the gene matches: 14. The CDR3 loop spans 18 amino acids. For the CDR3, the DNA is TGTGCCAGCAGCTTAGCGGGACTAGTGGGAGGGCCGAGGGATACGCAGTATTTT. Its translation: CASSLAGLVGGPRDTQYF.

Details on this clonotype: This could be a read error, since a much larger clone is one nucleotide away. The J gene is TRBJ2-4, the V gene TRBV11-2; D may be TRBD2 (6 bases). The V gene's germline CDR1 is SGHAT and CDR2 FQNNGV. The CDR3 length is 15 residues. DNA of the CDR3: TGTGCCAGCAGCTTAGGGTTACTAGCCAAAAACACTCAGTACTTC. As protein: CASSLGLLAKNTQYF.

V gene TRBV4-2 combines with J gene TRBJ1-4, with D tentatively TRBD1 (5 bases). Germline lookup yields CDR1 LGHNA and CDR2 YNFKEQ. Trimming stripped 1 base from V and 5 bases from J, with 11 bases between. The CDR3 runs 15 residues. Written as DNA, the CDR3 is TGTGCCAGCAGCCAAGCACCGGGGGAGAATGAAAAACTGTTTTTT. Amino acid sequence: CASSQAPGENEKLFF.

The chain carries TRBV12-3 or TRBV12-4 and TRBJ1-2; D is undetermined. Trimming took off 9 bases at V and 8 bases at J, with 19 bases between the two ends. CDR3 length: 13 residues. CDR3 nucleotides: TGTGCCAGGAGGAGAGACTGGGTGGAGGGCTACACCTTC. It yields the protein CARRRDWVEGYTF.